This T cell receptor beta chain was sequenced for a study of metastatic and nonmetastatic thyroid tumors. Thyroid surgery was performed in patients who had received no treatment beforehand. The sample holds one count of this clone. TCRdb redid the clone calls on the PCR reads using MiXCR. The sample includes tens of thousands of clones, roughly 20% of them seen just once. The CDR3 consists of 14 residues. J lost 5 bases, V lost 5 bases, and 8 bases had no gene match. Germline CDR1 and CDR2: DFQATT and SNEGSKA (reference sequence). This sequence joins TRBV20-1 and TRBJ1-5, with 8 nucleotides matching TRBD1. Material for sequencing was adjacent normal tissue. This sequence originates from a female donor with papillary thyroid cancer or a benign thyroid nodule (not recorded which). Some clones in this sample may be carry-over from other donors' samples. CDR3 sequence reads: CSASDRDIYQPQHF. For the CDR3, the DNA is TGCAGTGCTTCGGACAGGGACATCTATCAGCCCCAGCATTTT.